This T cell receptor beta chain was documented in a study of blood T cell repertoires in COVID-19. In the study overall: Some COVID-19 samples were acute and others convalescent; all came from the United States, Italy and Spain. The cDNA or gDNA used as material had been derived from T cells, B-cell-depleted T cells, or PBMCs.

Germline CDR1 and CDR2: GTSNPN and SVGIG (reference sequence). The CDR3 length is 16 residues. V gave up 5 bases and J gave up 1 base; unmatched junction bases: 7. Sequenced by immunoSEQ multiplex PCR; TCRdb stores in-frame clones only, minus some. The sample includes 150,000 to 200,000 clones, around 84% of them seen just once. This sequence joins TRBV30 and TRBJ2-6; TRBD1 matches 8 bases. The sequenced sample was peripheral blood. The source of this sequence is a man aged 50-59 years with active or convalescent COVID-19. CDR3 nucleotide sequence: TGTGCCTGGTTCCGCGACAGGGGATCTGGGGCCAACGTCCTGACTTTC. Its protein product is CAWFRDRGSGANVLTF. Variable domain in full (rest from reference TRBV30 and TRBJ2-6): SQTIHQWPATLVQPVGSPLSLECTVEGTSNPNLYWYRQAAGRGLQLLFYSVGIGQISSEVPQNLSASRPQDRQFILSSKKLLLSDSGFYLCAWFRDRGSGANVLTFGAGSRLTVL.